This entry concerns a single T cell receptor beta chain. Its antigen is still unknown. The PCR employed 60 Vbeta primers together with 13 Jbeta primers. Here immunoSEQ multiplex PCR was the method, and the copy in TCRdb shows in-frame clones only, minus some. In the table there are 180,000 or so clones, around 80% of which are singletons. This CDR3 contains 13 residues. V lost 5 bases, J lost 3 bases, and 10 bases lay in between. The V gene's germline CDR1 is SEHNR and CDR2 FQNEAQ (reference sequence). The record originates from a study of cytomegalovirus exposure and HLA in healthy donors. Study in general: There were just under 400 genotyped donors. Of these, about 81% fell in the genetic ancestry cluster associated with self-reported Caucasian donors.

Findings and caveats of the study: A later analysis found that most CMV-associated TCR beta chains appeared HLA-restricted. The records held CMV serostatus as the only immune exposure information. With DRB1 most and HLA-C fewest, TCR association rates differed between HLA loci in a later analysis.

Sequencing was done on a sample of PBMCs. The origin of this receptor is a woman aged 30 to 39 in good health and CMV-seronegative. The rearrangement links TRBV7-9 to TRBJ1-2; no clear D. CDR3 nucleotide sequence: TGTGCCAGCAGCCCCGCATTAGACTATGGCTACACCTTC. Translating gives CASSPALDYGYTF.